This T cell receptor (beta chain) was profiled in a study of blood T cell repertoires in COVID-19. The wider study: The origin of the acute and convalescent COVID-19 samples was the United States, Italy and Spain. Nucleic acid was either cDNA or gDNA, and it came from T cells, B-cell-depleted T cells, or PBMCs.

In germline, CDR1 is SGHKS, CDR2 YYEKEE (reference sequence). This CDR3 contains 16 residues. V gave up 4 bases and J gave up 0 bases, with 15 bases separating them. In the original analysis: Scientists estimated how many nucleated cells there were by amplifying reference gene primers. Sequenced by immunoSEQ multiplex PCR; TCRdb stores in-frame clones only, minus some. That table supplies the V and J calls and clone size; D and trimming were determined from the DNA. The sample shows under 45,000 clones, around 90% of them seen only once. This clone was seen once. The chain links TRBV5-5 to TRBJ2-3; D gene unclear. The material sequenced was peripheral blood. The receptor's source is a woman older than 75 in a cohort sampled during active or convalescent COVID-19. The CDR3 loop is CASSATVGFSTDTQYF. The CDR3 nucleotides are TGTGCCAGCAGCGCCACCGTCGGTTTTAGCACAGATACGCAGTATTTT.